A single sample gave rise to the 18 T cell receptor beta chains below, sequenced in a study of chemoradiotherapy in HPV16-positive cancers. The data were produced by immunoSEQ multiplex PCR, yet TCRdb's version contains in-frame clones alone and is incomplete. This table holds over 6,500 clones, around four fifths found once. This specimen consisted of tumor tissue, obtained from a patient who underwent chemoradiotherapy. The receptors derive from a human donor with HPV-associated anogenital cancer.

This clone was found a few times. The chain combines TRBV9 with TRBJ1-3, with 7 bases aligning to TRBD1. Per the germline V gene, CDR1 is SGDLS and CDR2 is YYNGEE. The CDR3 contains 14 residues. Unmatched junction bases numbered 10, after V lost 5 bases and J lost 8 bases. The CDR3 bases are TGTGCCAGCAGTCTGGGACAGCCATCGGACACCATATATTTT. Protein product: CASSLGQPSDTIYF.

V and J are TRBV18 and TRBJ1-5; 9 positions match TRBD1. Germline V gives CDR1 KGHSH, CDR2 LQKENI. V gave up 3 bases and J gave up 7 bases; unmatched junction bases: 13. The CDR3 runs 17 residues. This CDR3 reads CASSPLGQGGLDQPQHF. CDR3 bases: TGTGCCAGCTCACCCCTGGGACAGGGAGGGCTAGACCAGCCCCAGCATTTT. The full variable domain, completed using reference TRBV18 and TRBJ1-5, is NAGVMQNPRHLVRRRGQEARLRCSPMKGHSHVYWYRQLPEEGLKFMVYLQKENIIDESGMPKERFSAEFPKEGPSILRIQQVVRGDSAAYFCASSPLGQGGLDQPQHFGDGTRLSIL.

This chain joins TRBV7-9 and TRBJ1-1; D is unresolved. V lost 4 bases and J 4 bases, leaving 13 bases between the germline ends. CDR1 is SEHNR and CDR2 is FQNEAQ in the germline V gene (reference sequence). This CDR3 region has 14 residues. Here the CDR3 reads CASSWSGSVTEAFF. CDR3 bases: TGTGCCAGCAGCTGGTCTGGGTCGGTCACTGAAGCTTTCTTT.

This chain connects TRBV28 to TRBJ1-4; D gene unclear. Germline V gene data show CDR1 as MDHEN and CDR2 as SYDVKM. V lost 3 bases and J 0 bases, leaving 14 bases between the germline ends. This CDR3 comprises 17 residues. This CDR3 reads CASSLSTIQATNEKLFF. CDR3 DNA: TGTGCCAGCAGTTTGTCGACGATTCAAGCAACTAATGAAAAACTGTTTTTT.

The chain couples TRBV7-8 to TRBJ1-5, with D possibly TRBD1 on 5 matching bases. Between the trimmed V and J ends, which lost 1 base and 4 bases, there was a span of 14 bases. The CDR3 has 16 residues. The V gene's germline CDR1 is SGHVS and CDR2 FQNEAQ. The DNA of the CDR3 is TGTGCCAGCAGCTTAGGGTTTGGGGCAGGGAATCAGCCCCAGCATTTT. This encodes CASSLGFGAGNQPQHF.

This clone has just one count. CDR3 sequence reads: CASSYQVLGSGNTIYF. The CDR3 DNA reads as TGTGCCAGCAGTTACCAAGTCTTAGGCTCTGGAAACACCATATATTTT. This sequence joins TRBV6-5 and TRBJ1-3, with D hard to call. Trimming took 2 bases from V and 0 from J, leaving 11 bases between them. The CDR3 spans 16 residues. Germline loops: CDR1 MNHEY, CDR2 SVGAGI.

The V gene is TRBV28, the J gene TRBJ1-1; D gene ambiguous. The V gene lost 2 bases and the J gene lost 2 bases, with 15 bases spanning the gap. CDR3 length: 16 residues. The germline CDR1 and CDR2 sequences are MDHEN and SYDVKM. The CDR3 reads CASSLNTRRSNTEAFF. CDR3 nucleotide sequence: TGTGCCAGCAGTTTAAATACCCGCAGAAGCAACACTGAAGCTTTCTTT.

The gene calls are TRBV5-6 and TRBJ1-5; 7 positions agree with TRBD1. V was clipped by 2 bases and J by 7 bases; unmatched bases: 9. Germline CDR1 is SGHDT and CDR2 is YYEEEE. The CDR3 is made up of 15 amino acids. The DNA for the CDR3 is TGTGCCAGCAGCTTATCCGACAGGGCGGGCCAGCCCCAGCATTTT. Translated: CASSLSDRAGQPQHF.

V gene TRBV7-2 combines with J gene TRBJ2-5; unclear D gene. This CDR3 spans 14 amino acids. With 1 base removed from V and 3 bases from J, the gap between germline ends came to 9 bases. CDR1 is SGHTA, CDR2 FQGNSA, per germline. CDR3 nucleotides: TGTGCCAGCAGCTTAGGTCGTTGGGAAGAGACCCAGTACTTC. Its translation is CASSLGRWEETQYF.

The rearrangement joins TRBV18 to TRBJ1-5, with D possibly matching TRBD1 (5 bases). The V end lost 3 bases, the J end lost 0 bases, and 27 bases lay between the germline ends. Per the germline V gene, CDR1 is KGHSH and CDR2 is LQKENI. The length of the CDR3 is 21 residues. The CDR3 loop reads CASSPLSPSDNTFYSNQPQHF. DNA for the CDR3: TGTGCCAGCTCACCCCTATCCCCCTCGGACAATACTTTTTATAGCAATCAGCCCCAGCATTTT.

The chain employs TRBV27 and TRBJ2-3; 9 positions match TRBD2. The CDR3 extends over 15 amino acids. V gave up 5 bases and J gave up 7 bases; unmatched junction bases: 10. CDR1 is MNHEY, CDR2 SMNVEV, per germline (reference sequence). The CDR3 coding sequence is TGTGCCAGCAGTAAGGAAGCGGGGGGCCCACATACGCAGTATTTT. This codes for CASSKEAGGPHTQYF.

This clone was counted only a few times. V is TRBV27 and J is TRBJ2-3; either TRBD1 or TRBD2 may fit D (5 bases each). Looked up from germline, CDR1 is MNHEY and CDR2 is SMNVEV (reference sequence). The CDR3 is 15 residues long. The ends were cut back, 6 bases at V and 1 base at J, with 14 bases in the middle. The CDR3 bases are TGTGCCAGCAGCCTACGGGGCCTACGCACAGATACGCAGTATTTT. As protein: CASSLRGLRTDTQYF.

The chain links TRBV4-1 to TRBJ1-2; the D gene is possibly TRBD1 (6 bases). CDR3 size: 17 residues. Trimming cost V 1 base and J 2 bases, with 17 bases left between them. Germline CDR1 and CDR2: MGHRA and YSYEKL. CDR3 in DNA: TGCGCCAGCAGCCAAGGGTGGGTGGGGGCCCCAAACTATGGCTACACCTTC. This codes for CASSQGWVGAPNYGYTF.

The chain couples TRBV5-1 to TRBJ1-4, with TRBD1 matching over 10 bases. Per germline, CDR1 SGHRS and CDR2 YFSETQ. The CDR3 runs 15 residues. After removal of 0 bases from V and 5 bases from J, the junction contained 1 base not matched to a gene. CDR3 nucleotide sequence: TGCGCCAGCAGCTTGGAGGGACAGGGGAATGAAAAACTGTTTTTT. Protein: CASSLEGQGNEKLFF.

The genes are TRBV5-5 and TRBJ1-4; 10 bases are a match to TRBD1. Germline values: CDR1 SGHKS, CDR2 YYEKEE (reference sequence). The CDR3 spans 18 residues. With V trimmed by 0 bases and J by 6 bases, 11 bases remained unmatched. Here the CDR3 DNA reads TGTGCCAGCAGCTTGGGACCCTTGGGCGGGACAGGGGATGAAAAACTGTTTTTT. It yields the protein CASSLGPLGGTGDEKLFF.

In this sample, this clone turned up a few times. The genes are TRBV5-1 and TRBJ1-1, with D unresolved. The V end lost 1 base, the J end lost 8 bases, and 15 bases lay between the germline ends. CDR1 SGHRS and CDR2 YFSETQ come from the germline V gene. The CDR3 has 14 residues. The CDR3 DNA is TGCGCCAGCAGCTTGCGGGAGCGGGCGATGGAAGCTTTCTTT. Amino acid sequence: CASSLRERAMEAFF.

CDR3 sequence: CSVDLWESGGDTQYF. CDR3 DNA: TGCAGCGTTGATTTATGGGAGAGTGGAGGGGATACGCAGTATTTT. V usage is TRBV29-1 and J usage is TRBJ2-3; D may be TRBD2 (6 bases). Germline V lookup: CDR1 SQVTM, CDR2 ANQGSEA. This CDR3 comprises 15 residues. V was clipped by 3 bases and J by 6 bases, with 19 bases between them.

A few counts support this clone. The chain employs TRBV28 and TRBJ1-5; 11 nucleotides line up with TRBD1. There are 14 residues in the CDR3. Germline V gives CDR1 MDHEN, CDR2 SYDVKM. The J segment lost 4 bases and the V segment lost 7 bases, leaving 3 bases of the junction unmatched. DNA for the CDR3: TGTGCCAGCATCGGGGACAGGGGGAATCAGCCCCAGCATTTT. Translation gives CASIGDRGNQPQHF.